This TCR beta chain was sequenced for a study of blood T cell repertoires in COVID-19. Study-wide background: Acute and convalescent COVID-19 samples came from the United States, Italy and Spain. The cDNA or gDNA used as material had been derived from T cells, B-cell-depleted T cells, or PBMCs.

Per the original methods: Reference gene primer amplification gave nucleated cell count estimates. Method: immunoSEQ multiplex PCR; TCRdb's copy keeps in-frame clones and lacks some. Clonal size and the V and J genes are those of that table, whereas D and trimming came from the DNA. The sample lists 65,000 to 80,000 clones, 80% to 85% occurring once. The CDR3 is 15 residues long. CDR1 is SGHRS, CDR2 YFSETQ, per germline. Trimming took off 4 bases at V and 1 base at J, with 12 bases between the two ends. Turning to this clone: This sample includes further DNA sequences coding for the same CDR3.

The sample was peripheral blood. This sequence originates from a human donor in a cohort sampled during active COVID-19. J is TRBJ1-5 and V is TRBV5-1, with TRBD1 as a possible D gene (5 bases). The CDR3 nucleotides are TGCGCCAGCAGCCTGGGCCAGGGAAGCAATCAGCCCCAGCATTTT. Its translation: CASSLGQGSNQPQHF. Combining the CDR3 with reference TRBV5-1 and TRBJ1-5 gives the whole variable domain KAGVTQTPRYLIKTRGQQVTLSCSPISGHRSVSWYQQTPGQGLQFLFEYFSETQRNKGNFPGRFSGRQFSNSRSEMNVSTLELGDSALYLCASSLGQGSNQPQHFGDGTRLSIL.